What follows are 20 T cell receptor beta chains derived from one specimen sequenced in a study of CD8 T cells in ankylosing spondylitis. TCRdb recomputed calls from the 5' RACE reads with MiXCR, one row per CDR3 protein. The table lists under 300,000 distinct CDR3 sequences, 8% to 9.5% of them singletons. Source material: blood, either unsorted or a sorted T cell fraction (not recorded which). The receptor source for this set is a male donor with ankylosing spondylitis or in good health (not recorded which).

The CDR3 sequence: CASIRAPRAGNTIYF. CDR3 in DNA: TGCGCCAGCATCCGGGCTCCGAGGGCCGGAAACACCATATATTTT. This chain uses TRBV10-2 with TRBJ1-3; the D is unclear. The length of the CDR3 is 15 residues. V was pared by 7 bases and J by 4 bases, with 17 bases between. The germline gives CDR1 WSHSY, CDR2 SAAADI.

This clonotype was seen many times. This chain joins TRBV20-1 and TRBJ2-7, with a tentative D call TRBD1 (6 bases). The CDR3 totals 15 residues. Trimming removed 4 bases at V and 3 bases at J, with 19 bases between. Germline V gene sequence: CDR1 DFQATT, CDR2 SNEGSKA (reference sequence). The CDR3 loop reads CSAKRTTGRNYEQYF. The CDR3 nucleotides read TGCAGTGCTAAACGTACCACAGGGAGAAACTACGAGCAGTACTTC.

This rearrangement joins TRBV30 to TRBJ1-4, with D unclear. There are 11 residues in the CDR3. The V gene's germline CDR1 is GTSNPN and CDR2 SVGIG (reference sequence). V was shortened by 3 bases and J by 8 bases, with 7 bases between the two germline ends. The CDR3 spells CAWRPGEKLFF. CDR3 bases: TGTGCCTGGAGACCCGGGGAAAAACTGTTTTTT.

This clonotype showed up many times. The J gene is TRBJ1-1, the V gene TRBV6-1; no clear D. This CDR3 comprises 14 residues. V was pared by 4 bases and J by 2 bases, with 11 bases between. Germline-derived CDR1 and CDR2 are MNHNS and SASEGT. The CDR3 region has the DNA TGTGCCAGCAGTGGAACGTTCCGAAACACTGAAGCTTTCTTT. Translation: CASSGTFRNTEAFF.

This clonotype was recorded many times. This chain links TRBV12-3 or TRBV12-4 with TRBJ2-1, with no clear D. V was trimmed by 1 base and J by 5 bases, leaving 6 bases between them. The CDR3 covers 13 residues. The CDR3: CASSLGIDNEQFF. The CDR3 bases are TGTGCCAGCAGTTTAGGCATCGACAATGAGCAGTTCTTC.

The table lists this clonotype with many counts. This chain connects TRBV7-9 to TRBJ2-3; D might be TRBD2 (5 bases). The CDR3 spans 14 residues. The V end lost 2 bases, the J end lost 3 bases, and 9 bases lay between the germline ends. Germline V lookup: CDR1 SEHNR, CDR2 FQNEAQ (reference sequence). CDR3 coding DNA: TGTGCCAGCAGCTTAATCGGGGAGACAGATACGCAGTATTTT. It specifies CASSLIGETDTQYF.

This clonotype was recorded at least ten times. The CDR3 DNA reads TGTGCCAGCAGTTTTCTCTGGGACAGGGATCCAGATACGCAGTATTTT. Its protein is CASSFLWDRDPDTQYF. This rearrangement joins TRBV12-3 or TRBV12-4 to TRBJ2-3; 9 positions agree with TRBD1. The CDR3 extends over 16 amino acids. The V gene end was trimmed by 3 bases and the J gene end by 4 bases; junction bases not matched to a gene: 8.

The chain employs TRBV9 and TRBJ2-3; 10 bases are a match to TRBD2. The CDR3 extends over 14 amino acids. Trimming removed 6 bases from V and 0 bases from J; junction bases left unmatched: 1. Germline V CDR1 and CDR2: SGDLS, YYNGEE. The CDR3 region is CASTTSGSTDTQYF. Written as DNA, the CDR3 is TGTGCCAGCACGACTAGCGGGAGCACAGATACGCAGTATTTT.

This clonotype was seen repeatedly, ten times or more. The J gene is TRBJ1-2, the V gene TRBV19; the D gene is possibly TRBD1 (6 bases). Looked up from germline, CDR1 is LNHDA and CDR2 is SQIVND (reference sequence). V shed 7 bases and J shed 14 bases, with 26 bases lying between them. The CDR3 has 14 amino acids. This chain's CDR3 is CASTLGGDTLRLTF. CDR3 nucleotide sequence: TGTGCCAGTACCCTAGGGGGGGACACCCTTCGGCTAACCTTC.

The sample holds a few counts of this clonotype. This chain uses TRBV20-1 with TRBJ2-7; D is unclear. This CDR3 has 12 residues. Per the germline V gene, CDR1 is DFQATT and CDR2 is SNEGSKA (reference sequence). Trimming stripped 0 bases from V and 3 bases from J, with 6 bases between. CDR3 in amino acids: CSARDTGYEQYF. CDR3 nucleotides: TGCAGTGCTAGAGATACCGGCTACGAGCAGTACTTC.

On this clonotype: Because the CDR3 is missing its conserved closing phenylalanine or tryptophan, this is likely a read error. The CDR3 region is CASSPPGQEGGETQYC. In DNA form, the CDR3 reads TGTGCCAGCAGCCCCCCTGGACAGGAGGGTGGAGAGACCCAGTACTGC. This chain uses TRBV7-8 with TRBJ2-5; TRBD1 might be the D (7 bases). Germline CDR1 SGHVS, CDR2 FQNEAQ. V lost 5 bases to trimming and J lost 4 bases, with 20 bases between them. The CDR3 is 16 residues long.

This clonotype showed up many times. One end of the junction fails to match germline, which may point to a read error. The chain has TRBV7-7 and TRBJ2-3; 11 bases fit TRBD2. Germline V lookup: CDR1 SSHAT, CDR2 FNYEAQ (reference sequence). The length of the CDR3 is 16 residues. CDR3 loop: CASSAGTSGSTDTQYF. Here the CDR3 DNA reads TGCGCCAGCAGCGCCGGGACTAGCGGTTCCACAGATACGCAGTATTTT.

This clonotype was counted ten times or more. V is TRBV4-3 and J is TRBJ2-7; D might be TRBD2 (5 bases). Trimming shortened V by 1 base and J by 4 bases, and 14 bases separated the two germline ends. CDR3 size: 15 residues. Germline CDR1 is LGHNA and CDR2 is YSLEER. CDR3 sequence reads: CASSQGSGDGYEQYF. In DNA, the CDR3 is TGCGCCAGCAGCCAAGGGTCCGGGGATGGGTACGAGCAGTACTTC.

This clonotype occurred many times. The chain has TRBV21-1 and TRBJ2-1; TRBD1, as called in the table, went unchecked against the DNA. TRBV21-1 constitutes a pseudogene. This CDR3 has 14 residues. The CDR3 DNA reads TGTGCCAGCAGCAAGAGCGGGGGGACGGATGAGCAGTTCTTC. This gives the protein CASSKSGGTDEQFF.

This clonotype was picked up many times. The chain has TRBV3-1 and TRBJ1-5; the D is unclear. The CDR3 totals 12 residues. CDR1 LGHDT and CDR2 YNNKEL come from the germline V gene (reference sequence). V lost 4 bases and J lost 9, with 10 bases in between. CDR3 sequence reads: CASSRNSGPQHF. As DNA, the CDR3 is TGTGCCAGCAGCCGAAACTCGGGGCCCCAGCATTTT.

There are many counts of this clonotype. The chain is built from TRBV10-3 and TRBJ2-5; the D gene could be TRBD1 or TRBD2 (5 bases each). V lost 8 bases and J lost 1, with 8 bases in between. CDR3 length: 12 residues. Per germline, CDR1 ENHRY and CDR2 SYGVKD. This chain's CDR3 is CAIRGVQETQYF. In DNA, the CDR3 is TGTGCCATCCGAGGGGTCCAAGAGACCCAGTACTTC.

This clonotype has a count of ten or more. The gene calls are TRBV5-1 and TRBJ2-4; the match to TRBD2 covers 10 bases. The germline CDR1 and CDR2 sequences are SGHRS and YFSETQ. The CDR3 has 18 amino acids. With V trimmed by 5 bases and J by 1 base, 12 bases remained unmatched. CDR3 sequence reads: CASSSGVAGGPAKNIQYF. The CDR3, as DNA: TGCGCCAGCAGTTCAGGGGTAGCGGGGGGCCCCGCCAAAAACATTCAGTACTTC.

This clonotype is medium-sized in the sample. J is TRBJ2-1 and V is TRBV7-2; 11 bases are a match to TRBD2. The CDR3 is 17 amino acids. The germline gives CDR1 SGHTA, CDR2 FQGNSA. V gave up 5 bases and J gave up 4 bases; unmatched junction bases: 10. The CDR3 region has the DNA TGTGCCAGCAGCCATCCGGGACTAGCGGATTCGTACAATGAGCAGTTCTTC. Translating it yields CASSHPGLADSYNEQFF.

This clonotype has more than one count but fewer than ten. The chain couples TRBV7-2 to TRBJ2-3, with D possibly called TRBD1 or TRBD2 (5 bases each). CDR3 length equals 12 residues. From germline, CDR1 is SGHTA and CDR2 FQGNSA. V was cut by 6 bases and J by 6 bases, with 10 bases left in between. CDR3: CASRGPGDTQYF. For the CDR3, the DNA is TGTGCCAGCAGGGGGCCGGGGGATACGCAGTATTTT.

The rearrangement joins TRBV5-1 to TRBJ2-5, with 9 nucleotides matching TRBD2. The CDR3 has 14 amino acids. With 5 bases clipped from V and 2 bases from J, the junction kept 4 bases outside the gene matches. Germline CDR1 SGHRS, CDR2 YFSETQ. The CDR3 region has the DNA TGCGCCAGCAGTATGGCGGGGGGGCAAGAGACCCAGTACTTC. It yields the protein CASSMAGGQETQYF.